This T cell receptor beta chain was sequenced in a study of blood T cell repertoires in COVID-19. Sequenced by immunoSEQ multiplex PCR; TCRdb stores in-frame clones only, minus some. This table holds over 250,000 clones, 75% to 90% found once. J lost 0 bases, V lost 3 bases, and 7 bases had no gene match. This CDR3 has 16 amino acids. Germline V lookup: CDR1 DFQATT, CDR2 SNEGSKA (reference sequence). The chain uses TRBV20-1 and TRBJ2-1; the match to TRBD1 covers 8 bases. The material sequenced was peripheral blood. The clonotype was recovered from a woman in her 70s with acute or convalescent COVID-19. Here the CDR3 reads CSASTITGGSYNEQFF. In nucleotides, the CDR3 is TGCAGTGCTAGTACAATAACAGGGGGCTCCTACAATGAGCAGTTCTTC.